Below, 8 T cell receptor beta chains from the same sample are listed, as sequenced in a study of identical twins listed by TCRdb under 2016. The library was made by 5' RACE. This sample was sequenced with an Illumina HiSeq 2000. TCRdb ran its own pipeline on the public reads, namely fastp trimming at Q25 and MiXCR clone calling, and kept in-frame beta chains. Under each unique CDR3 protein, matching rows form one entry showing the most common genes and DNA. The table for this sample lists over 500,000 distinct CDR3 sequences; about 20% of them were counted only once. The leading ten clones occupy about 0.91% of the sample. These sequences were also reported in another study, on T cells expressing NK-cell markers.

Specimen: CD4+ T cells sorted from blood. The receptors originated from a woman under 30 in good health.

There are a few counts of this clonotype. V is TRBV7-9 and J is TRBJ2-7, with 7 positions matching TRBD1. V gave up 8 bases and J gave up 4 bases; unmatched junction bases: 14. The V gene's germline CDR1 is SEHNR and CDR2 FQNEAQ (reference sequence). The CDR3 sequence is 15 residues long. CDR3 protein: CASGQVGTVKYEQYF. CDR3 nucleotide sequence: TGTGCCAGCGGTCAGGTAGGGACAGTGAAATACGAGCAGTACTTC.

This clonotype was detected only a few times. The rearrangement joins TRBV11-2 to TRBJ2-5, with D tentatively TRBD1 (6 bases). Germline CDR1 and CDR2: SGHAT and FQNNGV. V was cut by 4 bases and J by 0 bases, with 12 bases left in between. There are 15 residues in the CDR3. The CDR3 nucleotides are TGTGCCAGCAGCTCGGGACATGGCTACCAAGAGACCCAGTACTTC. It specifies CASSSGHGYQETQYF.

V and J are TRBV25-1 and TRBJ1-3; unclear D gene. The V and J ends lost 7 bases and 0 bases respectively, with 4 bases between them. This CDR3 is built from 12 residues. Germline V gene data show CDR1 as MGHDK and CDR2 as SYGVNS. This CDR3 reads CASKSSGNTIYF. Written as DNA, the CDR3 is TGTGCCAGCAAGAGCTCTGGAAACACCATATATTTT.

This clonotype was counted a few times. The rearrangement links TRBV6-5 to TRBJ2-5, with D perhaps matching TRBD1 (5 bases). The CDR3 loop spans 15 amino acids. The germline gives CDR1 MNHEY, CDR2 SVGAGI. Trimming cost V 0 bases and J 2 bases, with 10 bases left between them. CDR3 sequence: CASSYSPGPQETQYF. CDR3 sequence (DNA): TGTGCCAGCAGTTACTCCCCAGGGCCACAAGAGACCCAGTACTTC.

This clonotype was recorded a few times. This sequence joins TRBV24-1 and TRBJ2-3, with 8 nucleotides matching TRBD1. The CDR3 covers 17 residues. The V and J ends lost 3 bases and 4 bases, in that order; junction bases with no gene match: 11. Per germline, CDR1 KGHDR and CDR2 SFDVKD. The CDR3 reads CATSDNPGTGIPDTQYF. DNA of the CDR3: TGTGCCACCAGTGATAACCCCGGGACAGGTATCCCAGATACGCAGTATTTT.

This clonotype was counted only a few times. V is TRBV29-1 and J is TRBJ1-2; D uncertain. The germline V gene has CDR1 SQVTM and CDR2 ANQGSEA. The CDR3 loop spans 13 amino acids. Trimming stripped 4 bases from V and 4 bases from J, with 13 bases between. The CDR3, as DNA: TGCAGCGTTGTTAACATGGGGAGCTATGGCTACACCTTC. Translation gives CSVVNMGSYGYTF.

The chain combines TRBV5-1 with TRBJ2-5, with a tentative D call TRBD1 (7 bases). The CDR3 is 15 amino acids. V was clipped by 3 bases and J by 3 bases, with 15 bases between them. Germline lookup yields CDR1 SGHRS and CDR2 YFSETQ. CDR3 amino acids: CASSSRQGGKETQYF. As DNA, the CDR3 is TGCGCCAGCAGCTCTCGTCAGGGGGGCAAAGAGACCCAGTACTTC.

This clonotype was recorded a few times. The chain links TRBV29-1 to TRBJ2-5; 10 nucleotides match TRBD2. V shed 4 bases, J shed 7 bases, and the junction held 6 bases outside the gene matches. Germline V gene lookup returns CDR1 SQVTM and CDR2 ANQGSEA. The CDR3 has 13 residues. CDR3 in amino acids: CSVVLAGARTQYF. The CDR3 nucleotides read TGCAGCGTTGTTCTAGCGGGAGCAAGGACCCAGTACTTC.